The 11 T cell receptor delta chains in this list originate from one sample, sequenced in a study of gamma-delta T cells after stem cell transplantation. With CATT, TCRdb re-called clones from the RT-PCR reads. The table lists 740 or so delta-chain clones, 2% to 2.5% of them singletons. Material: gamma-delta T cells. The source is a human donor. It is not recorded whose cells these are; they may come from a transplant donor.

Worth noting for this clone: A read error likely explains this, since a far larger clone differs by one base. This same CDR3 is encoded by further DNA sequences in the sample. The chain recombines TRAV29/DV5 with TRDJ1; D assignment may be TRDD2 or TRDD3 (7 bases each). V lost 2 bases to trimming and J lost 0 bases, with 23 bases between them. CDR3 length equals 18 residues. Per the germline V gene, CDR1 is NSMFDY and CDR2 is ISSIKDK. CDR3 protein: CAARPFLLDLGDTDKLIF. CDR3 sequence (DNA): TGTGCAGCAAGGCCGTTCCTACTTGACCTGGGGGACACCGATAAACTCATCTTT.

As to this clone: It differs at one base from a far larger clone, so likely a read error. The gene calls are TRDV1 and TRDJ2, with D unclear. Germline V lookup: CDR1 TSWWSYY, CDR2 QGS. Trimming removed 1 base at V and 3 bases at J, with 21 bases between. CDR3 length equals 19 residues. CDR3 nucleotides: TGTGCTCTTGGGGAACAACTATTCAAGGACTTCTCCATGACAGCACAACTCTTCTTT. Translated, it gives CALGEQLFKDFSMTAQLFF.

The table lists this clone with a few counts. TCRdb shows a much larger clone's protein in place of this DNA's translation, and the two differ at residue 15, likely through a read error; the protein shown is translated from the DNA. The V call is TRDV1, the J call TRDJ1; the D gene is possibly TRDD3 (6 bases). V gave up 2 bases and J gave up 2 bases, with 27 bases separating them. In germline, CDR1 is TSWWSYY, CDR2 QGS. This CDR3 has 20 amino acids. In nucleotides, the CDR3 is TGTGCTCTTGGGGAAAAAGGGGATTCCCTGCTTGACTGGGCGACCGATAAACTCATCTTT. Translation gives CALGEKGDSLLDWATDKLIF.

Only a few counts were recorded for this clone. A far more abundant clone sits one base away, making this likely a read error. The chain combines TRDV2 with TRDJ3, with TRDD3 matching 10 bases. The CDR3 runs to 18 residues. Germline values: CDR1 GEAIGNYY, CDR2 EKD. CDR3 nucleotide sequence: TGTGCCTGTGGCACCGGGGGGATACGCTCCTGGGACACCCGACAGATGTTTTTC. Its translation: CACGTGGIRSWDTRQMFF.

This clone was detected a few times. A far more abundant clone sits one base away, making this likely a read error. This sample includes further DNA sequences coding for the same CDR3. J is TRDJ1 and V is TRDV3; 10 nucleotides align to TRDD3. This CDR3 has 16 amino acids. The J segment lost 8 bases and the V segment lost 2 bases, leaving 17 bases of the junction unmatched. The germline V gene has CDR1 TVYSNPD and CDR2 GDNSRS (reference sequence). The CDR3 region is CAFGRGSTGGFRKLIF. Written as DNA, the CDR3 is TGTGCCTTTGGAAGGGGCAGTACTGGGGGATTTCGGAAACTCATCTTT.

This clone is deemed hyperexpanded (1% or more). The sample carries other DNA sequences with the same CDR3. The rearrangement links TRDV1 to TRDJ1; TRDD3 agrees at 13 bases. Trimming took 1 base from V and 2 from J; bases not matched to a gene: 16. The CDR3 runs 21 residues. Germline lookup yields CDR1 TSWWSYY and CDR2 QGS. CDR3 sequence: CALGEPREPLTGGYATDKLIF. DNA for the CDR3: TGTGCTCTTGGGGAACCAAGGGAACCTCTCACTGGGGGATACGCTACCGATAAACTCATCTTT.

As concerns this clone: Given a far larger clone just one base away, this is likely a sequencing read error. The chain uses TRDV1 and TRDJ1; 8 nucleotides line up with TRDD3. Trimming removed 4 bases from V and 7 bases from J; junction bases left unmatched: 14. This CDR3 spans 16 amino acids. Per germline, CDR1 TSWWSYY and CDR2 QGS. CDR3 region: CALGGPKLGVFGKLIF. In nucleotides, the CDR3 is TGTGCTCTTGGGGGCCCCAAACTGGGGGTTTTCGGTAAACTCATCTTT.

This clone was detected a few times. A far larger clone differs by one base, so this is likely a read error. This sample includes further DNA sequences coding for the same CDR3. The chain joins TRDV2 to TRDJ3; D might be TRDD3 (6 bases). The CDR3 spans 17 residues. V lost 4 bases and J 0 bases, leaving 12 bases between the germline ends. The germline gives CDR1 GEAIGNYY, CDR2 EKD. CDR3 residues: CACDTGISSWDTRQMFF. CDR3 sequence (DNA): TGTGCCTGTGATACCGGGATAAGCTCCTGGGACACCCGACAGATGTTTTTC.

This clone has more than one count but fewer than ten. A far more abundant clone sits one base away, making this likely a read error. This sample includes further DNA sequences coding for the same CDR3. V is TRDV1 and J is TRDJ4, with a tentative D call TRDD3 (6 bases). This CDR3 contains 20 residues. The germline CDR1 and CDR2 sequences are TSWWSYY and QGS. In DNA form, the CDR3 reads TGTGCCCTTGGGGAACGGCCCCCGGATTCCCCCGTTGGGGGGTTCAGACCCCTGATCTTT. Translation: CALGERPPDSPVGGFRPLIF.

Comments on this clone: The likely explanation is a read error, given a far larger clone one base away. The chain employs TRDV2 and TRDJ4, with TRDD3 identical over 9 bases. CDR3 length equals 15 residues. Germline CDR1 reads GEAIGNYY; CDR2 reads EKD. The V gene end was trimmed by 3 bases and the J gene end by 0 bases; junction bases not matched to a gene: 7. DNA for the CDR3: TGTGCCTGTGACGCTGGGGGATTATCGGCCAGACCCCTGATCTTT. Translation gives CACDAGGLSARPLIF.

On this clone: This sequence is one base from a far larger clone and is likely a read error. This same CDR3 is encoded by further DNA sequences in the sample. V gene TRDV1 combines with J gene TRDJ1, with D unclear. Per germline, CDR1 TSWWSYY and CDR2 QGS. This CDR3 region has 14 residues. The ends were cut back, 1 base at V and 0 bases at J, with 6 bases in the middle. The CDR3 loop reads CALGERRYTDKLIF. CDR3 bases: TGTGCTCTTGGGGAACGCCGATACACCGATAAACTCATCTTT.